These 25 T cell receptor beta chains were sequenced from one sample in a study of T cells in Graves' hyperthyroidism and ophthalmopathy (dated by TCRdb to between 2018 and 2021). The library was generated by multiplex PCR. Sequencing relied on an Illumina HiSeq 2000. TCR beta CDR3 regions were amplified from RNA transcripts. The TCR CDR3 was subjected to a first round of RT-PCR using the HTBI primer set and the Qiagen OneStep RT-PCR kit. TCRdb reprocessing: public reads trimmed at Q25 with fastp, clones called with MiXCR, in-frame beta chains kept. Each entry merges the rows of one CDR3 protein and shows their most common DNA and genes. The table for this sample lists around 200,000 distinct CDR3 sequences; about 15% of them were counted only once. In total, the top ten clones hold roughly 28% of the sample. Source material: blood. The receptors shown here come from a woman aged 45 to 65 with Graves' hyperthyroidism.

This clonotype appeared many times. The J gene is TRBJ2-5, the V gene TRBV7-3, with TRBD2 matching 8 bases. CDR3 size: 16 residues. Germline V gives CDR1 SGHTA, CDR2 FQGTGA. Unmatched junction bases numbered 10, after V lost 5 bases and J lost 2 bases. CDR3 protein: CASSRLGGGLQETQYF. CDR3 DNA: TGTGCCAGCAGCCGCCTTGGCGGGGGGCTACAAGAGACCCAGTACTTC.

The rearrangement links TRBV7-8 to TRBJ2-7, with D tentatively TRBD1 (6 bases). V was clipped by 5 bases and J by 2 bases, with 19 bases between them. Germline values: CDR1 SGHVS, CDR2 FQNEAQ. This CDR3 region has 16 residues. The CDR3 DNA is TGTGCCAGCAGCCCAACGGACAGAGAAGTACCCTACGAGCAGTACTTC. It is translated as CASSPTDREVPYEQYF.

This clonotype occurred many times. The chain is built from TRBV19 and TRBJ1-2; TRBD1 matches 9 bases. CDR1 is LNHDA, CDR2 SQIVND, per germline (reference sequence). Losses at the gene ends were 5 bases for V and 5 bases for J; bases not matched to a gene: 6. This CDR3 comprises 14 residues. CDR3 sequence reads: CASSATGQGYGYTF. The CDR3 DNA sequence: TGTGCCAGTAGTGCCACGGGACAGGGATATGGCTACACCTTC. Full variable domain (remainder filled in from reference TRBV19 and TRBJ1-2): DGGITQSPKYLFRKEGQNVTLSCEQNLNHDAMYWYRQDPGQGLRLIYYSQIVNDFQKGDIAEGYSVSREKKESFPLTVTSAQKNPTAFYLCASSATGQGYGYTFGSGTRLTVV.

This clonotype has ten or more counts. The chain uses TRBV27 and TRBJ2-1; D may be TRBD2 (6 bases). Germline lookup yields CDR1 MNHEY and CDR2 SMNVEV (reference sequence). CDR3 size: 14 residues. V lost 3 bases to trimming and J lost 2 bases, with 8 bases between them. For the CDR3, the DNA is TGTGCCAGCAGTTTTAGCGGAGCCTACAATGAGCAGTTCTTC. Translating it yields CASSFSGAYNEQFF.

The V call is TRBV7-2, the J call TRBJ2-2; no clear D. V was trimmed by 5 bases and J by 0 bases, leaving 7 bases between them. CDR3 size: 14 residues. Germline lookup yields CDR1 SGHTA and CDR2 FQGNSA. The CDR3 sequence: CASSHYTNTGELFF. The CDR3 DNA reads TGTGCCAGCAGCCACTATACGAACACCGGGGAGCTGTTTTTT.

This clonotype was counted ten times or more. The chain is built from TRBV9 and TRBJ2-2, with 8 bases identical to TRBD2. Trimming cost V 2 bases and J 3 bases; bases outside gene matches: 6. CDR1 and CDR2 from the germline V gene are SGDLS and YYNGEE. This CDR3 has 16 residues. CDR3 bases: TGTGCCAGCAGCGTGTCGGGGGGGTTATACACCGGGGAGCTGTTTTTT. It specifies CASSVSGGLYTGELFF.

Worth noting for this clonotype: A junction boundary mismatches the germline segment, possibly from a read error. The CDR3 nucleotides read TGTGCTAGCAGCTTACAGGCCACCAATGAGCAGTTCTTC. Protein sequence: CASSLQATNEQFF. The rearrangement links TRBV7-7 to TRBJ2-1; perhaps TRBD1 as D (5 bases). This CDR3 contains 13 residues. Germline values: CDR1 SSHAT, CDR2 FNYEAQ (reference sequence).

This clonotype was counted at least ten times. The genes are TRBV5-1 and TRBJ1-1, with D possibly being TRBD1 (5 bases). This CDR3 spans 15 amino acids. The germline V gene has CDR1 SGHRS and CDR2 YFSETQ. V lost 0 bases, J lost 0 bases, and 9 bases lay in between. DNA for the CDR3: TGCGCCAGCAGCTTGGATCAGGGAATGAACACTGAAGCTTTCTTT. Protein product: CASSLDQGMNTEAFF.

The sample holds many counts of this clonotype. The genes are TRBV7-2 and TRBJ2-7; D is ambiguous. The CDR3 extends over 15 amino acids. Germline values: CDR1 SGHTA, CDR2 FQGNSA. V shed 1 base and J shed 2 bases, with 12 bases lying between them. CDR3 in amino acids: CASSLESAATYEQYF. The CDR3 bases are TGTGCCAGCAGCTTAGAGTCTGCGGCCACCTACGAGCAGTACTTC.

This clonotype was observed at least ten times. The V gene is TRBV6-1, the J gene TRBJ1-1; 7 nucleotides align to TRBD1. Trimming at V came to 5 bases and at J to 2 bases, leaving 8 bases not matched to a gene. The length of the CDR3 is 15 residues. Germline lookup yields CDR1 MNHNS and CDR2 SASEGT. CDR3 residues: CASSRAGGGNTEAFF. CDR3 coding DNA: TGTGCCAGCAGTCGCGCAGGGGGAGGAAACACTGAAGCTTTCTTT.

This clonotype was found many times. The chain carries TRBV6-2 or TRBV6-3 and TRBJ1-2; D possibly corresponds to TRBD1 (5 bases). CDR1 and CDR2 (germline): MNHEY, SVGEGT. V lost 6 bases and J lost 11, with 28 bases in between. CDR3 length: 16 amino acids. The CDR3 DNA reads TGTGCCAGCAGCTCGGGGCGTGGTACATTCCAGGGCGGTTACACCTTC. Protein sequence: CASSSGRGTFQGGYTF.

This clonotype was observed many times. The chain is built from TRBV7-2 and TRBJ2-3; TRBD2 aligns across 9 bases. The CDR3 has 14 amino acids. Germline CDR1 and CDR2: SGHTA and FQGNSA. The J segment lost 4 bases and the V segment lost 7 bases, leaving 6 bases of the junction unmatched. DNA of the CDR3: TGTGCCAGCACCCGAGGACTAGCGCCAGATACGCAGTATTTT. This codes for CASTRGLAPDTQYF.

This clonotype was detected many times. The chain employs TRBV2 and TRBJ1-1, with 7 bases lining up with TRBD1. The CDR3 covers 13 residues. Germline loops: CDR1 SNHLY, CDR2 FYNNEI. Germline trimming cut 6 bases from V and 6 bases from J; bases unmatched to any gene: 7. This CDR3 reads CASRDRAGAEAFF. The CDR3 nucleotides are TGTGCCAGCAGAGACAGGGCCGGGGCTGAAGCTTTCTTT.

This clonotype was counted many times. The chain combines TRBV5-1 with TRBJ1-1; D ambiguous. The V end lost 5 bases, the J end lost 0 bases, and 14 bases lay between the germline ends. In germline, CDR1 is SGHRS, CDR2 YFSETQ. This CDR3 has 15 residues. In nucleotides, the CDR3 is TGCGCCAGCAGATTCGACGGGCGCATGAACACTGAAGCTTTCTTT. Encoded protein: CASRFDGRMNTEAFF.

This clonotype showed up many times. The J gene is TRBJ2-7, the V gene TRBV5-6; D tentatively fits TRBD1 or TRBD2 (5 bases each). Trimming stripped 5 bases from V and 3 bases from J, with 12 bases between. Germline CDR1 reads SGHDT; CDR2 reads YYEEEE. The CDR3 has 13 residues. As DNA, the CDR3 is TGTGCCAGCAGTAGGGGACCGCACTACGAGCAGTACTTC. It encodes CASSRGPHYEQYF.

This clonotype has a count of ten or more. This chain connects TRBV28 to TRBJ1-2, with 8 bases identical to TRBD1. V trimming: 4 bases; J trimming: 4 bases; junction bases outside the gene matches: 8. The CDR3 length is 15 residues. Per germline, CDR1 MDHEN and CDR2 SYDVKM. The CDR3 loop reads CASSSTDRAAYGYTF. The CDR3 bases are TGTGCCAGCAGTTCCACGGACAGGGCCGCCTATGGCTACACCTTC.

V gene TRBV20-1 combines with J gene TRBJ2-1, with D perhaps assigned TRBD1 or TRBD2 (5 bases each). The CDR3 covers 14 residues. The V end was cut by 1 base, the J end by 7 bases, with 14 bases between. Germline-derived CDR1 and CDR2 are DFQATT and SNEGSKA (reference sequence). Here the CDR3 reads CSARAGHEGNEQFF. The CDR3, as DNA: TGCAGTGCTAGAGCAGGACACGAGGGTAATGAGCAGTTCTTC.

The rearrangement links TRBV2 to TRBJ2-5, with D tentatively TRBD1 (5 bases). CDR1 and CDR2 from the germline V gene are SNHLY and FYNNEI. Trimming took 6 bases from V and 0 from J, leaving 11 bases between them. CDR3 length: 14 residues. The chain's CDR3 is CASRLTAYQETQYF. The CDR3 DNA is TGTGCCAGCAGGCTGACAGCTTACCAAGAGACCCAGTACTTC.

Ten or more counts support this clonotype. The gene calls are TRBV7-9 and TRBJ1-2; no clear D gene. The germline gives CDR1 SEHNR, CDR2 FQNEAQ (reference sequence). The CDR3 length is 13 residues. V lost 0 bases, J lost 4 bases, and 6 bases lay in between. The CDR3 bases are TGTGCCAGCAGCTTAGCTGGGCTCTATGGCTACACCTTC. This translates into CASSLAGLYGYTF.

This clonotype was seen ten or more times. The chain recombines TRBV12-3 or TRBV12-4 with TRBJ1-4; D is perhaps TRBD1 (5 bases). The CDR3 spans 14 residues. Deletions cut 1 base from V and 7 bases from J, with 10 bases between. The CDR3 bases are TGTGCCAGCAGTTTAGGGAACCAGGGTGAAAAACTGTTTTTT. This gives the protein CASSLGNQGEKLFF.

At least ten counts were recorded for this clonotype. This chain joins TRBV28 and TRBJ1-2; D gene unclear. The CDR3 contains 15 residues. V was pared by 10 bases and J by 0 bases, with 18 bases between. Germline lookup yields CDR1 MDHEN and CDR2 SYDVKM. In DNA, the CDR3 is TGTGCCACCACGGGCCAATTTAGAGCTAACTATGGCTACACCTTC. Translating it yields CATTGQFRANYGYTF.

In this sample, this clonotype turned up many times. V and J are TRBV20-1 and TRBJ2-7, with a tentative D call TRBD2 (7 bases). The ends were cut back, 3 bases at V and 1 base at J, with 13 bases in the middle. The CDR3 covers 14 residues. The V gene's germline CDR1 is DFQATT and CDR2 SNEGSKA (reference sequence). CDR3 sequence reads: CSASIGGASYEQYF. In nucleotides, the CDR3 is TGCAGTGCTAGTATTGGGGGGGCTTCCTACGAGCAGTACTTC.

This clonotype has a count of ten or more. This chain connects TRBV7-9 to TRBJ1-5; D uncertain. Germline CDR1 reads SEHNR; CDR2 reads FQNEAQ (reference sequence). Deletions cut 0 bases from V and 7 bases from J, with 7 bases between. The CDR3 spans 13 residues. The CDR3 sequence is CASSLASQQPQHF. As DNA, the CDR3 is TGTGCCAGCAGCTTAGCTTCTCAGCAGCCCCAGCATTTT.

This clonotype was found many times. The chain uses TRBV7-8 and TRBJ1-2; 7 nucleotides agree with TRBD1. Germline V gives CDR1 SGHVS, CDR2 FQNEAQ. The V gene end was trimmed by 5 bases and the J gene end by 4 bases; junction bases not matched to a gene: 10. The CDR3 sequence is 15 residues long. CDR3 DNA sequence: TGTGCCAGCAGCCTACGTAGGGACAGCTTCTATGGCTACACCTTC. Its translation: CASSLRRDSFYGYTF.

This clonotype was seen at least ten times. The V and J genes are TRBV5-1 and TRBJ2-1; no clear D gene. The CDR3 covers 14 residues. Trimming stripped 0 bases from V and 3 bases from J, with 7 bases between. Germline V lookup: CDR1 SGHRS, CDR2 YFSETQ. The CDR3 sequence: CASSLGGYYNEQFF. The CDR3 DNA reads as TGCGCCAGCAGCTTGGGGGGTTACTACAATGAGCAGTTCTTC.